Described below is a single T cell receptor beta chain sequence and its context. Its specificity is unknown. This entry is derived from a study of CXCR3-negative and CXCR3-positive naive CD8 T cells. Study observations and caveats: Memory, not naive, CXCR3-negative and CXCR3-positive cells differed in TRBV-TRBJ usage.

In preparing the TRB cDNA libraries, 5' RACE with UMI labels was used. Following a re-call of the 5' RACE reads, TCRdb has one entry per CDR3 protein and lacks DNA. This table lists around 81,000 distinct CDR3 sequences. This TCR was recovered from a human donor in good health. Some clones in this sample may be carry-over from other donors' samples. The material sequenced was naive CXCR3- CD8+ T cells from blood. Subset of the sample: CD45RO-CCR7+CD27+CD95- naive CD8+ T cells lacking CXCR3 (TNR3-).

This chain's CDR3 is CAWGRDSYEQYF. The chain is built from TRBV30 and TRBJ2-7; TCRdb designates TRBD1, a call that cannot be tested without DNA. The length of the CDR3 is 12 residues. In germline, CDR1 is GTSNPN, CDR2 SVGIG (reference sequence).